This T cell receptor beta chain stems from a study of technical replicates of blood from a handful of donors. V was shortened by 1 base and J by 5 bases, with 17 bases between the two germline ends. CDR1 and CDR2 from the germline V gene are LGHNA and YSLEER. The CDR3 runs to 16 residues. Profiling relied on immunoSEQ multiplex PCR, and the TCRdb table lists in-frame clones only, not all of them. The sample lists 60,000 to 65,000 clones, roughly 86% seen once, with roughly 5.6% in the top ten. Sequencing input: PBMCs. The chain combines TRBV4-3 with TRBJ1-1; D possibly corresponds to TRBD1 (5 bases). This TCR was recovered from a human donor in good health. Some clones in this sample may be carry-over from other donors' samples. CDR3 loop: CASSQVGGAGRTEAFF. CDR3 nucleotide sequence: TGCGCCAGCAGCCAAGTGGGTGGAGCAGGGAGGACTGAAGCTTTCTTT.